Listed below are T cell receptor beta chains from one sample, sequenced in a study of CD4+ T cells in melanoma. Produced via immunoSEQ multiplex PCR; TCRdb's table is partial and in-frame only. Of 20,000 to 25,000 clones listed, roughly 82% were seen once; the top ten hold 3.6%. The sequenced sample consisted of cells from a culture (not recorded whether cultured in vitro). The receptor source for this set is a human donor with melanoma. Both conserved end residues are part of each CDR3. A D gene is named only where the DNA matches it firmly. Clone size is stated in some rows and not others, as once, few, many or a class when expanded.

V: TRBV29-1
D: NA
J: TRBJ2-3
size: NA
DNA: TGCAGCGTGTGGGGCGGGCGGTCGAGCACAGATACGCAGTATTTT
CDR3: CSVWGGRSSTDTQYF

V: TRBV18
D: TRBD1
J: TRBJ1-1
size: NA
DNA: TGTGCCAGCTCCCGAGGACAGGCTGTGGTGAACACTGAAGCTTTCTTT
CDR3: CASSRGQAVVNTEAFF

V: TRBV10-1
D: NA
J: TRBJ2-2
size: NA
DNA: TGCGCCAGCAGTGAATCGGGCGGGTATAATGCCGGGGAGCTGTTTTTT
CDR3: CASSESGGYNAGELFF

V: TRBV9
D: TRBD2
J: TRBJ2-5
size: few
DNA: TGTGCCAGCAGCGTAGGGGGGGGGCAAGAGACCCAGTACTTC
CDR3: CASSVGGGQETQYF

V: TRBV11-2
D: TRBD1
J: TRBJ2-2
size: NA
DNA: TGTGCCAGCAGCTTAGGGGGACAGGTAAACACCGGGGAGCTGTTTTTT
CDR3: CASSLGGQVNTGELFF

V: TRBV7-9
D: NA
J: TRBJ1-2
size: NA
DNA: TGTGCCAGCAGCTTAGATGGGGCCCGGGCTGGCTACACCTTC
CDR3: CASSLDGARAGYTF

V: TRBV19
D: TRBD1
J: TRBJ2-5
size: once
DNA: TGTGTGGAGGACAGGGAAGAGACCCAGTACTTC
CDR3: CVEDREETQYF

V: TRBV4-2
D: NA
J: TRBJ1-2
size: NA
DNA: TGTGCCAGCAGCCTTTCCAAGGTTGGCTACACCTTC
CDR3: CASSLSKVGYTF

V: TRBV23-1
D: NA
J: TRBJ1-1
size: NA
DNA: TGCGCCAGCAGAGAATTGCTGACGGGGAAGGGGGGGAACACTGAAGCTTTCTTT
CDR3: CASRELLTGKGGNTEAFF

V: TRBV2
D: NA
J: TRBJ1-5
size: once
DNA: TGTGCCAGCAGTGGGAGGCTGGGGGATCAGCCCCAGCATTTT
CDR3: CASSGRLGDQPQHF